Described below is a single TCR beta chain sequence and its context. This entry is derived from a study of identifying expanded T cells in peripheral blood. No infections or other immune events were documented during collection. Some clones are missing from TCRdb's copy, which holds only in-frame ones; the method was immunoSEQ multiplex PCR. The sample holds about 58,000 clones, about four fifths seen once. The sequence derives from a person aged 18 to 75 in good health. The sequencing sample was made of blood.

The CDR3 nucleotides are TGTGCCAGCAGTCCAAGGTCTAGTGATTCTGGGACCGGGGAGCTGTTTTTT. It codes for CASSPRSSDSGTGELFF. V usage is TRBV4-2 and J usage is TRBJ2-2; D not certain. The CDR3 runs to 17 residues. The V and J ends lost 6 bases and 5 bases respectively, with 22 bases between them. From germline, CDR1 is LGHNA and CDR2 YNFKEQ.